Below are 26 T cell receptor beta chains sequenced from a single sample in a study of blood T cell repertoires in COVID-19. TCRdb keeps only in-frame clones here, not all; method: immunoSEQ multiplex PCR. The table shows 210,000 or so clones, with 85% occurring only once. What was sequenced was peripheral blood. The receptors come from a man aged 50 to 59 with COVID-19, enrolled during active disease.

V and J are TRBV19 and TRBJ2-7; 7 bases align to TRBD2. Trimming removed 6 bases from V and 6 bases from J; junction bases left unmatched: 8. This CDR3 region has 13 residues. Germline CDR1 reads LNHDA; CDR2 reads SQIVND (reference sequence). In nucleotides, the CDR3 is TGTGCCAGTAGCACGGGGAGGGAAGGCGAGCAGTACTTC. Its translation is CASSTGREGEQYF.

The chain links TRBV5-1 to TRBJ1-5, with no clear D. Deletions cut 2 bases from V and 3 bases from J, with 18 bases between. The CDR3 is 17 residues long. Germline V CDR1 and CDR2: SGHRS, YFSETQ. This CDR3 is CASSFPAGSNDNQPQHF. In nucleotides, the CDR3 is TGCGCCAGCAGCTTCCCGGCAGGTTCGAACGACAATCAGCCCCAGCATTTT.

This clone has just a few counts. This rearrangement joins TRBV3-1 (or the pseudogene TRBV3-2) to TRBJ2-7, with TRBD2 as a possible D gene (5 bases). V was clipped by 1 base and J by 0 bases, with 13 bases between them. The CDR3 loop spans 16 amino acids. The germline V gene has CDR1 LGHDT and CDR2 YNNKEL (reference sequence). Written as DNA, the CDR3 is TGTGCCAGCAGCCAAGTAAAGAGAGCGGTCTCCTACGAGCAGTACTTC. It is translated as CASSQVKRAVSYEQYF.

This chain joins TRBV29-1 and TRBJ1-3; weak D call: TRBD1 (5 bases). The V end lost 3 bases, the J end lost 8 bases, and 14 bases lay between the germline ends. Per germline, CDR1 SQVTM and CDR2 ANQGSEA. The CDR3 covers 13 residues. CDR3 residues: CSVEQGPSDTIYF. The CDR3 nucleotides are TGCAGCGTTGAGCAGGGCCCGTCCGACACCATATATTTT.

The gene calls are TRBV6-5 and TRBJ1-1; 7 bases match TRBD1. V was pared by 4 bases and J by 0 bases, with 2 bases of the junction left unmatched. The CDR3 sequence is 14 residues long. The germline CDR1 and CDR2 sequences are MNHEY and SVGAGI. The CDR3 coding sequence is TGTGCCAGCAGTTCACAGGGGCTGAACACTGAAGCTTTCTTT. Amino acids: CASSSQGLNTEAFF.

The DNA for the CDR3 is TGCGCCAGCAGCCTAAGGACAGGGTCCAACTATGGCTACACCTTC. Protein sequence: CASSLRTGSNYGYTF. This chain connects TRBV5-1 to TRBJ1-2, with 8 bases lining up with TRBD1. The CDR3 loop spans 15 amino acids. From germline, CDR1 is SGHRS and CDR2 YFSETQ. The junction had 7 bases not matched to a gene; V was cut back by 4 bases and J by 2 bases.

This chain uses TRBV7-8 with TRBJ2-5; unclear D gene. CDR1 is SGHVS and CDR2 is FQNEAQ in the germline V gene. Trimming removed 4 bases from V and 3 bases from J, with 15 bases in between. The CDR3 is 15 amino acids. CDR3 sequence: CASSYLHLTEETQYF. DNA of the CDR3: TGTGCCAGCAGCTATCTTCACCTCACTGAAGAGACCCAGTACTTC. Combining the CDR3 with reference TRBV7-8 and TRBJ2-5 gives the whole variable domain GAGVSQSPRYKVAKRGQDVALRCDPISGHVSLFWYQQALGQGPEFLTYFQNEAQLDKSGLPSDRFFAERPEGSVSTLKIQRTQQEDSAVYLCASSYLHLTEETQYFGPGTRLLVL.

CDR3 nucleotides: TGTGCCAGCAGCCCAATGGCAGTCTTAACCTACGAGCAGTACTTC. The encoded protein is CASSPMAVLTYEQYF. The rearrangement links TRBV3-1 (or the pseudogene TRBV3-2) to TRBJ2-7, with D uncertain. The CDR3 loop spans 15 amino acids. V was shortened by 4 bases and J by 2 bases, with 15 bases between the two germline ends. Germline V gene data show CDR1 as LGHDT and CDR2 as YNNKEL (reference sequence).

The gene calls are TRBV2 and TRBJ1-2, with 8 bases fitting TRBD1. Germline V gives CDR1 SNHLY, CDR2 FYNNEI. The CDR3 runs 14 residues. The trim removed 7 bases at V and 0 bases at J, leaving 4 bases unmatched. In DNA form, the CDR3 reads TGTGCCAGCACCCGGACAGGGACTAACTATGGCTACACCTTC. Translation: CASTRTGTNYGYTF. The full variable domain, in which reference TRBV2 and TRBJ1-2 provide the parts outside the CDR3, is EPEVTQTPSHQVTQMGQEVILRCVPISNHLYFYWYRQILGQKVEFLVSFYNNEISEKSEIFDDQFSVERPDGSNFTLKIRSTKLEDSAMYFCASTRTGTNYGYTFGSGTRLTVV.

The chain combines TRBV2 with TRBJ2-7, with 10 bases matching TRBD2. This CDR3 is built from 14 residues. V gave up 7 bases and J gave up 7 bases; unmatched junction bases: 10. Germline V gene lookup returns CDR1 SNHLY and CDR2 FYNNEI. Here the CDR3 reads CASNSYRTSGEQYF. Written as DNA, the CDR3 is TGTGCCAGCAACTCCTACCGGACTAGCGGTGAGCAGTACTTC.

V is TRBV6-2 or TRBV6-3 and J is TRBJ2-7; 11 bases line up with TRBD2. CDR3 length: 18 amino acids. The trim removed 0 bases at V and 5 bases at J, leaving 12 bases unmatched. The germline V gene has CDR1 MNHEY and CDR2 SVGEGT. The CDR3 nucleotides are TGTGCCAGCAGTTACTCGCCCTATAGACTAGCGGGGAAGGACGAGCAGTACTTC. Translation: CASSYSPYRLAGKDEQYF.

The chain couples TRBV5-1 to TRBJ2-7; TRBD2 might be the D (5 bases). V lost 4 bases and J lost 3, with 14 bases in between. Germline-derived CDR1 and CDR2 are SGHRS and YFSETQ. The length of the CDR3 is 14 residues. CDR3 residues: CASSLGTGFYEQYF. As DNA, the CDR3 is TGCGCCAGCAGCCTAGGTACGGGGTTCTACGAGCAGTACTTC.

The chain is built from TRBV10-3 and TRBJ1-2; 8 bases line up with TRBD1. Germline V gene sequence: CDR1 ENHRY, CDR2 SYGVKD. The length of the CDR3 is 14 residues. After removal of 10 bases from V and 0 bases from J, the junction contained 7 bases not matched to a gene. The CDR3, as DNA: TGTGCCACTGAGACAGGGGAGCCTAACTATGGCTACACCTTC. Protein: CATETGEPNYGYTF.

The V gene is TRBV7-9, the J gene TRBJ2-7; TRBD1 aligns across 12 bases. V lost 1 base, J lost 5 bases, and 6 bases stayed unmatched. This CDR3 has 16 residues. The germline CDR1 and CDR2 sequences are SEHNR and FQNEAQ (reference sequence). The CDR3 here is CASSLVSGTGGHEQYF. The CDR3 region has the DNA TGTGCCAGCAGCTTAGTTTCGGGGACAGGGGGCCACGAGCAGTACTTC.

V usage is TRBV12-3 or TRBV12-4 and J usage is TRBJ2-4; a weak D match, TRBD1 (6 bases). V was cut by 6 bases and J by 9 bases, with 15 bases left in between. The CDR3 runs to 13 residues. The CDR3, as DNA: TGTGCCAGCAGCCACACAGGGTCGGGCATTCAGTACTTC. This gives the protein CASSHTGSGIQYF.

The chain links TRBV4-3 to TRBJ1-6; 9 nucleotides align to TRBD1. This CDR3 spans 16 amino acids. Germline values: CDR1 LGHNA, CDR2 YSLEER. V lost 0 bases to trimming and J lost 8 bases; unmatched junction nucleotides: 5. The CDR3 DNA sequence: TGCGCCAGCAGCCAAGATAGGGGACAGGGCTATTCACCCCTCCACTTT. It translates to CASSQDRGQGYSPLHF.

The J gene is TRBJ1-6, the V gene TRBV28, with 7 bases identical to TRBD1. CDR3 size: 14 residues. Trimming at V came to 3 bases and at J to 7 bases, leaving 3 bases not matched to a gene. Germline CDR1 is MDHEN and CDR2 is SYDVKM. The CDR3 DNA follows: TGTGCCAGCAGTTTTAGGGACAGAAATTCACCCCTCCACTTT. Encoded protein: CASSFRDRNSPLHF.

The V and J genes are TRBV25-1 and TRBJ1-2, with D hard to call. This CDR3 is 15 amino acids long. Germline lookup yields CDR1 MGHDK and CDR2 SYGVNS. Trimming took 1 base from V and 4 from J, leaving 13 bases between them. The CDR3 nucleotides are TGTGCCAGCAGTGAATTGTCAGCCGGCGGCTATGGCTACACCTTC. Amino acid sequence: CASSELSAGGYGYTF.

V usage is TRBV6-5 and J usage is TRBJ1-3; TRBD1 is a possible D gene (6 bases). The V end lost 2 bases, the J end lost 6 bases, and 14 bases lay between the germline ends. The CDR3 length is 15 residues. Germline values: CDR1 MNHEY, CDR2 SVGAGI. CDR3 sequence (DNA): TGTGCCAGCAGTTACAGCGGGGGCCGAAAAAACACCATATATTTT. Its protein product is CASSYSGGRKNTIYF.

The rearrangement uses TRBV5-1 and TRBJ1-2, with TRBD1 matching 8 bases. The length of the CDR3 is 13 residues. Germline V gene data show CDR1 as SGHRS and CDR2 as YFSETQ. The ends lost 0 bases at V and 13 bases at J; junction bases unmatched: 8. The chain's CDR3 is CASSLAGDRPFTF. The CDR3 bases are TGCGCCAGCAGCTTGGCCGGGGACAGGCCGTTCACCTTC.

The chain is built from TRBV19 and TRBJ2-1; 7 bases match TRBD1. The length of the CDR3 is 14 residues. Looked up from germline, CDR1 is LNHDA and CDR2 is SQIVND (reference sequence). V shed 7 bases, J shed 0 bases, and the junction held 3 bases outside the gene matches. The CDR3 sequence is CASTGDSSYNEQFF. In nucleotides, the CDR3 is TGTGCCAGTACCGGGGACAGCTCCTACAATGAGCAGTTCTTC.

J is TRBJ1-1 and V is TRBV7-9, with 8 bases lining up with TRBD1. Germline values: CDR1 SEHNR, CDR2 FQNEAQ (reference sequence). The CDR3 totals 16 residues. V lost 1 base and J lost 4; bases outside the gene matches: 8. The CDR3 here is CASSLGGTGLGTEAFF. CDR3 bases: TGTGCCAGCAGCTTAGGGGGGACAGGATTGGGCACTGAAGCTTTCTTT.

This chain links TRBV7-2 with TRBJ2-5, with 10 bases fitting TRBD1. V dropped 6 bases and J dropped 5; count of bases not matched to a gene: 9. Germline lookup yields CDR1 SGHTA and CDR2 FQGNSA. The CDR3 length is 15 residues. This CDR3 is CASSRRTGGLETQYF. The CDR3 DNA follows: TGTGCCAGCAGTAGAAGGACAGGGGGACTGGAGACCCAGTACTTC.

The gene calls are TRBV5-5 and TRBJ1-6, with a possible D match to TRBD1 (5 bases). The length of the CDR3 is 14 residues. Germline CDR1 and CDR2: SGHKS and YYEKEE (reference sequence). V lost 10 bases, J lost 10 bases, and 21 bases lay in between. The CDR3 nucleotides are TGTGCCCAAAGGAGGGGCGGGTTAGGATCACCCCTCCACTTT. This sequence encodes CAQRRGGLGSPLHF.

CDR3 sequence reads: CAWTQGGVLTGELFF. The CDR3 DNA follows: TGTGCCTGGACCCAAGGGGGCGTGTTGACCGGGGAGCTGTTTTTT. The chain recombines TRBV30 with TRBJ2-2; 7 positions match TRBD1. V shed 4 bases, J shed 5 bases, and the junction held 10 bases outside the gene matches. The CDR3 is 15 residues long. Germline CDR1 GTSNPN, CDR2 SVGIG (reference sequence).

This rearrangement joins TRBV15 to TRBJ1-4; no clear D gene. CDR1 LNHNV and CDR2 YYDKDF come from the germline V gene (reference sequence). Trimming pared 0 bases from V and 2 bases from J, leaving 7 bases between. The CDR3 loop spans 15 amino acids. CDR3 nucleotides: TGTGCCACCAGCAGAGATGCGGCGACTAATGAAAAACTGTTTTTT. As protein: CATSRDAATNEKLFF.